This T cell receptor beta chain was sequenced during a study of low-dose radiotherapy and immunotherapy resistance in tumors. Across the whole study: Patients took 300 mg oral aspirin daily for four cycles from cycle 1 day 1.

Time point in this sample: after trial treatment. Noted treatment: LDRT plus nivolumab, ipilimumab, low-dose cyclophosphamide and aspirin (RACIN trial). Concerning this clonotype itself: This may be a read error: a much more frequent sequence differs by one nucleotide.

Gene-specific TRAV and TRBV primers were used for first-strand cDNA, covering alpha and beta chains. TCRs were put through roughly 19 PCR cycles of amplification with Phusion. A constant-region primer and the V-primer adapter served as the primer pair. TCRdb re-called the reads with MiXCR, one entry per CDR3 protein. The sample has about 60,000 distinct CDR3 sequences; approximately 22% are singletons. The CDR3 totals 15 residues. Trimming removed 5 bases at V and 2 bases at J, with 10 bases between. The receptor's source is a male donor with prostate cancer. The chain uses TRBV12-3 or TRBV12-4 and TRBJ2-6, with D possibly being TRBD1 (6 bases). Sequences were derived from PBMCs, sampled after low-dose radiotherapy plus immunotherapy. The DNA of the CDR3 is TGTGCCAGCAGTCTCGCAGGGGCTGGGGCCAACGTCCTGACTTTC. This translates into CASSLAGAGANVLTF.